This is a list of T cell receptor beta chains from one sample in a study of T cell responses to AZD1222 COVID-19 vaccine. The protocol was immunoSEQ multiplex PCR, while the TCRdb copy is restricted to in-frame clones and leaves out a portion. The sample lists approximately 120,000 clones; 84% were seen once. The source material was peripheral blood, sampled 28 days after the second AZD1222 dose. The receptor source for this set is an adult who received the AZD1222 COVID-19 vaccine. Each CDR3 is given with its conserved first and last residue. D genes are given only for firm matches. Some rows mark clone size as missing; the rest say once, few, many or name a class of expanded clone.

J: TRBJ1-1; D: NA; V: TRBV7-3; size: once; CDR3: CASSSGRDTEAFF; DNA: TGTGCCAGCAGTTCCGGCAGGGACACTGAAGCTTTCTTT
J: TRBJ1-1; D: NA; V: TRBV19; size: NA; CDR3: CASSIVRRDTEAFF; DNA: TGTGCCAGTAGTATCGTTCGAAGGGACACTGAAGCTTTCTTT
J: TRBJ2-1; D: TRBD2; V: TRBV6-2/TRBV6-3; size: NA; CDR3: CASSRVSGYNEQFF; DNA: TGTGCCAGCAGTCGTGTTAGCGGGTACAATGAGCAGTTCTTC
J: TRBJ2-2; D: NA; V: TRBV3-1/TRBV3-2; size: NA; CDR3: CASSPPTGGGNTGELFF; DNA: TGTGCCAGCAGCCCCCCAACAGGGGGGGGGAACACCGGGGAGCTGTTTTTT
J: TRBJ2-7; D: NA; V: TRBV5-6; size: NA; CDR3: CASSLWGTESYEQYF; DNA: TGTGCCAGCAGCTTGTGGGGGACCGAGTCCTACGAGCAGTACTTC
J: TRBJ2-7; D: NA; V: TRBV4-3; size: NA; CDR3: CASSQDGAGPGSFEQYF; DNA: TGCGCCAGCAGCCAAGATGGCGCAGGGCCAGGTTCGTTCGAGCAGTACTTC
J: TRBJ1-1; D: NA; V: TRBV13; size: NA; CDR3: CASSGPRGALFPEAFF; DNA: TGTGCCAGCAGCGGCCCCCGGGGGGCATTATTTCCTGAAGCTTTCTTT
J: TRBJ2-3; D: TRBD2; V: TRBV7-2; size: NA; CDR3: CASSLGLAGGTDTQYF; DNA: TGTGCCAGCAGCTTAGGCCTAGCGGGGGGTACAGATACGCAGTATTTT
J: TRBJ2-7; D: TRBD1; V: TRBV28; size: NA; CDR3: CASTRQGAREQYF; DNA: TGTGCCAGCACTAGGCAGGGGGCAAGGGAGCAGTACTTC
J: TRBJ1-2; D: TRBD1; V: TRBV5-1; size: NA; CDR3: CASSLNPGTAKGYTF; DNA: TGCGCCAGCAGCTTGAACCCCGGGACAGCCAAGGGCTACACCTTC
J: TRBJ1-1; D: NA; V: TRBV15; size: NA; CDR3: CATSTGGGYTEAFF; DNA: TGTGCCACCAGCACGGGGGGTGGTTACACTGAAGCTTTCTTT
J: TRBJ1-1; D: TRBD1; V: TRBV3-1/TRBV3-2; size: NA; CDR3: CASSLGQGRVEAFF; DNA: TGTGCCAGCAGCCTTGGACAGGGAAGGGTCGAAGCTTTCTTT
J: TRBJ1-3; D: TRBD1; V: TRBV18; size: NA; CDR3: CASSPGQPILSGNTIYF; DNA: TGTGCCAGCTCACCGGGACAGCCGATCCTCTCTGGAAACACCATATATTTT
J: TRBJ1-2; D: NA; V: TRBV7-2; size: once; CDR3: CATGENYGYTF; DNA: TGTGCCACAGGGGAGAACTATGGCTACACCTTC
J: TRBJ1-2; D: TRBD1; V: TRBV5-1; size: NA; CDR3: CASSLGGYNYGYTF; DNA: TGCGCCAGCAGCTTAGGGGGCTATAACTATGGCTACACCTTC